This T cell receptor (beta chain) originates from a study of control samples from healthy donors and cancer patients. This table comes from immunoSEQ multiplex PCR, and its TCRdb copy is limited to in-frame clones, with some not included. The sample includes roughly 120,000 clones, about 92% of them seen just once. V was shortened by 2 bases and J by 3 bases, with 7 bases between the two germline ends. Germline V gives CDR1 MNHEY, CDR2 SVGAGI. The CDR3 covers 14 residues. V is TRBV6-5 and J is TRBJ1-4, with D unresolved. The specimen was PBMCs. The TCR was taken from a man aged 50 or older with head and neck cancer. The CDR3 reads CASSYTGANEKLFF. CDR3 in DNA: TGTGCCAGCAGTTACACGGGTGCTAATGAAAAACTGTTTTTT.